These 14 T cell receptor beta chains originate from one sample sequenced in a study of blood T cell repertoires in COVID-19. Profiled with immunoSEQ multiplex PCR; TCRdb holds only in-frame clones, not every one. The data contain 500,000 or so clones, roughly nine tenths of them singletons. The sequencing input was PBMCs or T cells enriched from blood (not recorded which). The receptors were sampled from a woman aged 18-29 years who had recovered from COVID-19.

V and J are TRBV6-2 or TRBV6-3 and TRBJ2-7; TRBD1 matches 7 bases. V lost 4 bases to trimming and J lost 1 base; unmatched junction nucleotides: 10. Looked up from germline, CDR1 is MNHEY and CDR2 is SVGEGT. The CDR3 length is 16 residues. The CDR3 region has the DNA TGTGCCAGCAGTTCTCCCTCGGGACAGAATTCCTACGAGCAGTACTTC. Its protein is CASSSPSGQNSYEQYF.

CDR3 DNA sequence: TGTGCCAGCAGTTTACGGGACAGGGGGTTAAGCTATTCACCCCTCCACTTT. Its translation: CASSLRDRGLSYSPLHF. The chain recombines TRBV27 with TRBJ1-6, with 11 bases identical to TRBD1. This CDR3 region has 17 residues. The V segment lost 2 bases and the J segment 8 bases; nucleotides outside the gene matches: 8. Germline lookup yields CDR1 MNHEY and CDR2 SMNVEV (reference sequence).

This clone was found once. The chain combines TRBV28 with TRBJ1-6; 7 nucleotides agree with TRBD1. Germline assignment: CDR1 MDHEN and CDR2 SYDVKM. The CDR3 has 17 residues. Germline trimming cut 5 bases from V and 0 bases from J; bases unmatched to any gene: 7. The CDR3 reads CASSPQDRSSYNSPLHF. In nucleotides, the CDR3 is TGTGCCAGCAGTCCACAGGACAGGAGCTCCTATAATTCACCCCTCCACTTT.

The gene calls are TRBV28 and TRBJ1-4, with unresolved D. This CDR3 region has 14 residues. The V gene's germline CDR1 is MDHEN and CDR2 SYDVKM. Between the trimmed V and J ends, which lost 7 bases and 4 bases, there was a span of 13 bases. CDR3 coding DNA: TGTGCCAGCAAGTCTTCAGAGGTTAATGAAAAACTGTTTTTT. It yields the protein CASKSSEVNEKLFF.

The chain employs TRBV4-1 and TRBJ2-2, with a possible D match to TRBD1 (6 bases). V was shortened by 3 bases and J by 8 bases, with 7 bases between the two germline ends. This CDR3 is built from 12 residues. CDR1 MGHRA and CDR2 YSYEKL come from the germline V gene. CDR3: CASSHQGGELFF. The CDR3 region has the DNA TGCGCCAGCAGCCACCAGGGGGGGGAGCTGTTTTTT.

This chain connects TRBV2 to TRBJ2-7; possibly TRBD1 for D (5 bases). This CDR3 is built from 12 residues. V lost 6 bases and J 6 bases, leaving 12 bases between the germline ends. Germline V gene sequence: CDR1 SNHLY, CDR2 FYNNEI. The CDR3 DNA follows: TGTGCCAGCAGGGTAGACAGTGGCGAGCAGTACTTC. Translation: CASRVDSGEQYF.

This clone has only a few counts. The V and J genes are TRBV27 and TRBJ1-1; 8 nucleotides align to TRBD1. V shed 2 bases and J 11 bases; nucleotides not matched to a gene: 7. CDR1 is MNHEY, CDR2 SMNVEV, per germline (reference sequence). The CDR3 consists of 13 residues. CDR3 coding DNA: TGTGCCAGCAGTTTAGCTGACAGGGGATTGGCTTTCTTT. The encoded protein is CASSLADRGLAFF.

The sample holds one count of this clone. The chain combines TRBV5-6 with TRBJ1-3; D ambiguous. Germline loops: CDR1 SGHDT, CDR2 YYEEEE. This CDR3 contains 12 residues. V dropped 0 bases and J dropped 7 bases, with 5 bases sitting between them. DNA of the CDR3: TGTGCCAGCAGCTTGGGGGAGAACACCATATATTTT. Protein product: CASSLGENTIYF.

This chain connects TRBV7-9 to TRBJ2-7; D uncertain. CDR3 length equals 12 residues. Germline V lookup: CDR1 SEHNR, CDR2 FQNEAQ (reference sequence). V lost 5 bases, J lost 6 bases, and 11 bases lay in between. CDR3 loop: CASSPFYGEQYF. In DNA form, the CDR3 reads TGTGCCAGCAGCCCCTTCTACGGCGAGCAGTACTTC.

The chain couples TRBV9 to TRBJ2-7; 8 nucleotides line up with TRBD1. The CDR3 has 14 amino acids. V trimming: 4 bases; J trimming: 2 bases; junction bases outside the gene matches: 5. From germline, CDR1 is SGDLS and CDR2 YYNGEE. This CDR3 is CASSLTGAPYEQYF. CDR3 sequence (DNA): TGTGCCAGCAGCTTGACAGGGGCCCCCTACGAGCAGTACTTC.

In nucleotides, the CDR3 is TGTGCCAGCAAGTTCGGCGCGGGCAGAGTGAACACTGAAGCTTTCTTT. Encoded protein: CASKFGAGRVNTEAFF. This chain links TRBV5-6 with TRBJ1-1, with D unclear. Germline V CDR1 and CDR2: SGHDT, YYEEEE. The CDR3 spans 16 residues. V was shortened by 6 bases and J by 0 bases, with 18 bases between the two germline ends.

V and J are TRBV5-1 and TRBJ1-2; no clear D. The CDR3 runs to 15 residues. The V end lost 7 bases, the J end lost 0 bases, and 16 bases lay between the germline ends. Germline CDR1 is SGHRS and CDR2 is YFSETQ. CDR3 DNA sequence: TGCGCCAGCCGACTCCCGGGGATAGCTAACTATGGCTACACCTTC. It yields the protein CASRLPGIANYGYTF.

This clone was seen once. The rearrangement uses TRBV5-8 and TRBJ1-4; TRBD1 aligns across 8 bases. V shed 5 bases, J shed 4 bases, and the junction held 7 bases outside the gene matches. The CDR3 spans 15 residues. The germline V gene has CDR1 SGHTS and CDR2 YDEGEE. The CDR3 DNA sequence: TGTGCCAGCAGTTGGGGGACAGGCGATAATGAAAAACTGTTTTTT. Its protein is CASSWGTGDNEKLFF. The full variable domain, with the rest looked up from reference TRBV5-8 and TRBJ1-4, is EAGVTQSPTHLIKTRGQQATLRCSPISGHTSVYWYQQALGLGLQFLLWYDEGEERNRGNFPPRFSGRQFPNYSSELNVNALELEDSALYLCASSWGTGDNEKLFFGSGTQLSVL.

The chain couples TRBV11-2 to TRBJ2-3; tentatively, D is TRBD1 (5 bases). The CDR3 has 16 amino acids. V was shortened by 2 bases and J by 3 bases, with 15 bases between the two germline ends. Germline V gene sequence: CDR1 SGHAT, CDR2 FQNNGV. Here the CDR3 DNA reads TGTGCCAGCAGCTTATCAGCAGGGTACCCTACAGATACGCAGTATTTT. Its protein product is CASSLSAGYPTDTQYF.